This T cell receptor beta chain is drawn from a study of cytomegalovirus exposure and HLA in healthy donors. The donors were healthy bone marrow donors. It was with 60 Vbeta and 13 Jbeta primers that the PCR ran. TCRdb's copy holds only in-frame clones and misses some; the assay was immunoSEQ multiplex PCR. The sample carries 150,000 to 180,000 clones, 65% to 80% recorded once. In regard to this clone: Its target is unknown.

Study-wide points: Later, an analysis found that common viral pathogens appeared to be linked with several of the most significant clusters.

Germline CDR1 is PRHDT and CDR2 is FYEKMQ (reference sequence). This CDR3 has 15 amino acids. The V end was cut by 4 bases, the J end by 1 base, with 13 bases between. The sample consisted of PBMCs. This clonotype was obtained from a man aged 18-30 years in good health and CMV-seronegative. The J gene is TRBJ1-1, the V gene TRBV13; D perhaps matches TRBD1 (6 bases). The CDR3 loop reads CASSSIRTENTEAFF. The CDR3 DNA reads TGTGCCAGCAGCTCCATCCGGACAGAGAACACTGAAGCTTTCTTT.